These 10 T cell receptor beta chains came from one sample sequenced in a study of blood T cells in healthy people across ages. Combining a sample-barcoded 5' primer with a J-beta primer mix, a second PCR ran for roughly 7 to 12 cycles. TCRdb passed the 5' RACE reads through MiXCR, listing each CDR3 protein once. The data hold 700,000 to 950,000 distinct CDR3 sequences, with roughly 50% observed a single time. The sequencing input was blood. The receptors were sampled from a man aged 30-40 years in good health.

The chain uses TRBV5-1 and TRBJ2-1, with unresolved D. This CDR3 comprises 13 residues. Germline loops: CDR1 SGHRS, CDR2 YFSETQ. V was cut by 5 bases and J by 6 bases, with 12 bases left in between. CDR3 sequence (DNA): TGCGCCAGCAGGAACTCACCAAGCAATGAGCAGTTCTTC. Translated, it gives CASRNSPSNEQFF.

The chain links TRBV24-1 to TRBJ2-3; D ambiguous. Germline-derived CDR1 and CDR2 are KGHDR and SFDVKD. Trimming left V 4 bases short and J 3 bases short, with 7 bases between. The CDR3 runs 13 residues. CDR3 protein: CATSEWLTDTQYF. The CDR3 bases are TGTGCCACCAGTGAATGGTTAACAGATACGCAGTATTTT.

The table lists this clonotype with a few counts. The chain employs TRBV2 and TRBJ2-7, with TRBD2 as a possible D gene (5 bases). Germline V CDR1 and CDR2: SNHLY, FYNNEI. The CDR3 is made up of 16 amino acids. V shed 3 bases and J shed 3 bases, with 18 bases lying between them. DNA for the CDR3: TGTGCCAGCAGTGATCGCGGGTATTTGGAGAGCTACGAGCAGTACTTC. This sequence encodes CASSDRGYLESYEQYF.

V gene TRBV6-4 combines with J gene TRBJ2-4; no clear D. The germline V gene has CDR1 MRHNA and CDR2 SNTAGT. Trimming stripped 1 base from V and 10 bases from J, with 8 bases between. The CDR3 has 12 amino acids. DNA for the CDR3: TGTGCCAGCAGTGACTTTTCCGGAATTCAGTACTTC. This translates into CASSDFSGIQYF.

The chain carries TRBV4-2 and TRBJ1-2; tentatively, D is TRBD1 (5 bases). V lost 1 base, J lost 5 bases, and 20 bases lay in between. This CDR3 contains 17 residues. Per germline, CDR1 LGHNA and CDR2 YNFKEQ. In DNA form, the CDR3 reads TGTGCCAGCAGCCAAGCCCCTTTGGAGGACATAGGGTATGGCTACACCTTC. This translates into CASSQAPLEDIGYGYTF.

The rearrangement uses TRBV7-2 and TRBJ2-3; no reliable D call. The CDR3 runs to 12 residues. The V end was cut by 4 bases, the J end by 7 bases, with 9 bases between. The germline gives CDR1 SGHTA, CDR2 FQGNSA. CDR3 residues: CASSSADHTQYF. CDR3 sequence (DNA): TGTGCCAGCAGCTCAGCCGATCATACGCAGTATTTT.

V is TRBV20-1 and J is TRBJ2-7; D uncertain. The J call may be incorrect, as the DNA end agrees better with TRBJ2-4. The CDR3 totals 14 residues. Germline V gene sequence: CDR1 DFQATT, CDR2 SNEGSKA (reference sequence). CDR3 nucleotide sequence: TGCAGTGCACTAAGGGTTAGGAACTTAAACATTCAGTACTTC. Translated: CSALRVRNLNIQYF.

The chain recombines TRBV13 with TRBJ1-1; no clear D gene. Germline CDR1 and CDR2: PRHDT and FYEKMQ (reference sequence). CDR3 size: 16 residues. Trimming cost V 3 bases and J 3 bases, with 17 bases left between them. CDR3 bases: TGTGCCAGCAGCTTGGCCATGTCTCAGGAAGACACTGAAGCTTTCTTT. This encodes CASSLAMSQEDTEAFF.

The gene calls are TRBV18 and TRBJ2-3; a weak D match, TRBD1 (5 bases). CDR1 and CDR2 from the germline V gene are KGHSH and LQKENI. V gave up 0 bases and J gave up 6 bases, with 16 bases separating them. The CDR3 consists of 16 residues. The CDR3 sequence is CASSPPQGPLDDTQYF. CDR3 sequence (DNA): TGTGCCAGCTCACCACCTCAGGGCCCCTTGGACGATACGCAGTATTTT.

This clonotype has a handful of counts. The chain employs TRBV12-3 or TRBV12-4 and TRBJ2-5; D is ambiguous. TRBJ2-7 explains the end of the DNA better; the J call may be wrong. This CDR3 has 12 residues. In DNA form, the CDR3 reads TGTGCCAGCAGTTTATCAGTGGGCGAGCAGTACTTC. Its protein product is CASSLSVGEQYF.